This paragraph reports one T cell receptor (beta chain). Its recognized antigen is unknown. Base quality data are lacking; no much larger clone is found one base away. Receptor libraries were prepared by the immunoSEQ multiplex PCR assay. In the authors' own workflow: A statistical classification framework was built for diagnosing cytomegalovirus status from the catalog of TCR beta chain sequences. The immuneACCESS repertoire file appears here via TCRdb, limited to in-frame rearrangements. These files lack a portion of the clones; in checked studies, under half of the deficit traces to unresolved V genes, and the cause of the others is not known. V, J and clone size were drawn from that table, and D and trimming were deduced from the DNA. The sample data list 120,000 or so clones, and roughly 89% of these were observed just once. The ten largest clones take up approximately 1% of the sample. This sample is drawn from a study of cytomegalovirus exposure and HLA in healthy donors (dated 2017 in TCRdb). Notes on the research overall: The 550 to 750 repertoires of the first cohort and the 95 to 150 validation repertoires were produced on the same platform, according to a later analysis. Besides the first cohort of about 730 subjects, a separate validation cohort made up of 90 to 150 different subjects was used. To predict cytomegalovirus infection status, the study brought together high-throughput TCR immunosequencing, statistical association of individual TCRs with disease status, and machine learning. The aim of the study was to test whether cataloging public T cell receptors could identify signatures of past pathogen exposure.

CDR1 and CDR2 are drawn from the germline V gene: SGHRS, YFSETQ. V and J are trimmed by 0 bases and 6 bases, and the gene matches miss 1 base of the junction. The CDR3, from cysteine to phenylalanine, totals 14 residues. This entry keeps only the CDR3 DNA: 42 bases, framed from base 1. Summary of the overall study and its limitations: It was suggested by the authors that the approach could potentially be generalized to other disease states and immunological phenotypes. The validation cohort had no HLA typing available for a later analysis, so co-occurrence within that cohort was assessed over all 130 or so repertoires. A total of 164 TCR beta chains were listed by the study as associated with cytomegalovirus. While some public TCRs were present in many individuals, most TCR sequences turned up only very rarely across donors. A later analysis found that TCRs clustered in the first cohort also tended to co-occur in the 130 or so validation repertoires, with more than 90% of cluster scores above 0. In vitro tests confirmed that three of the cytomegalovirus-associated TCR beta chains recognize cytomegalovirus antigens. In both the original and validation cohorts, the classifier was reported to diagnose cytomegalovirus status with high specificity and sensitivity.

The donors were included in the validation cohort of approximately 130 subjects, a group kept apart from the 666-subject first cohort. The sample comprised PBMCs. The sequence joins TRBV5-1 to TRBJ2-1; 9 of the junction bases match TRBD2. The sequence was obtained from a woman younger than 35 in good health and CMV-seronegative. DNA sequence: TGCGCCAGCAGCTTGGCGCGGGGGGGCAATGAGCAGTTCTTC. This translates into CASSLARGGNEQFF.